This TCR beta chain was sequenced in a study of blood T cell repertoires in COVID-19. Study summary: The United States, Italy and Spain were the sources of the acute and convalescent COVID-19 samples. Sample material is recorded as cDNA or gDNA derived from T cells, B-cell-depleted T cells, or PBMCs.

The germline V gene has CDR1 MGHRA and CDR2 YSYEKL. The CDR3 is made up of 17 amino acids. Trimming cost V 1 base and J 7 bases; bases outside gene matches: 11. Original data processing: Using reference gene primer amplification, nucleated cell counts were estimated. Clones were read by immunoSEQ multiplex PCR, and TCRdb kept only the in-frame ones, dropping some. V, J and clone size derive from that table, while D and trimming were established from the DNA sequence. The sample has approximately 450,000 clones, 75% to 90% seen once; the top ten hold approximately 4.5%. The chain links TRBV4-1 to TRBJ2-2; TRBD2 matches at 8 bases. This sequence was found in a woman in her twenties or thirties with acute or convalescent COVID-19. The material sequenced was peripheral blood. The CDR3 DNA is TGCGCCAGCAGCCAAGCCTCTCTTCGGGGGGGCGGCGGGGAGCTGTTTTTT. Amino acid sequence: CASSQASLRGGGGELFF.